This T cell receptor beta chain was profiled in a study of high-grade serous ovarian cancer treatment subgroups. On the study more broadly: Samples averaged roughly 14,000 reads and about 7,100 unique TCR beta rearrangements. Whole-study results and caveats: Repertoire similarity ranged about 0.11 to 0.8 between tumors of one patient.

Repertoires were generated with immunoSEQ multiplex PCR, while TCRdb's copy carries only in-frame clones and drops some. The table shows some 15,000 clones, with 86% occurring only once. Comments on this clone: Antigen specificity is unknown. Other DNA sequences in the sample encode the same CDR3.

Tumor samples were obtained before definitive surgery or chemotherapy. Trimming removed 0 bases from V and 1 base from J, with 5 bases in between. The CDR3 has 15 amino acids. The germline CDR1 and CDR2 sequences are SGHRS and YFSETQ. The source of this sequence is a human donor with high-grade serous ovarian cancer. The chain links TRBV5-1 to TRBJ2-6; D not certain. Sequencing was done on a sample of tumor tissue. The CDR3 nucleotides are TGCGCCAGCAGCTTGGGCAGTTCTGGGGCCAACGTCCTGACTTTC. Its protein product is CASSLGSSGANVLTF.